This T cell receptor (beta chain) was observed in a study of blood T cell repertoires in COVID-19 (dated by TCRdb to about 2020). Concerning the study at large: Collaborator samples came from the United States, Italy and Spain and covered acute and convalescent phases of COVID-19. The material from the prospective study consisted of cDNA or gDNA derived from T cells, B-cell-depleted T cells, or PBMCs. Deeply sampled blood TCRbeta repertoires from subjects exposed to, actively infected with, or recovered from COVID-19 were included in the dataset. The repertoires were released in a freely available public database meant as a resource for research on the immune response to SARS-CoV-2. Samples came from the ongoing ImmuneRACE study (first 160 participants) plus 1,254 subjects from 6 global collaborators. The sample metadata nearly always contained a de-identified subject ID, COVID-19 status, age in years and sex. Where available, HLA class I and class II types were taken from metadata supplied by the sample provider and were not determined by assay-based typing.

TCRbeta CDR3 regions were amplified from genomic DNA by means of the immunoSEQ Assay, a bias-controlled multiplex PCR. In the original analysis: The number of nucleated cells in each sample was estimated from the amplification of reference gene primers within the assay. To quantify the absolute abundance of each unique TCRbeta CDR3 rearrangement, sequence reads were collapsed and filtered. For each sample, productive Simpson clonality was calculated as the square root of Simpson's diversity index across productive rearrangements. What TCRdb holds here is the immuneACCESS table cut down to in-frame rearrangements. Part of the clones is not present; checked against another copy, under half of the missing clones reflect an unresolved V gene, and the others are unexplained. D and trimming were read from the DNA, whereas the V and J calls and clone size are those reported in that table. This sample has a few hundred thousand clones in its table, and roughly 85% of those were observed once. In total, the top ten clones hold 2.4% of the sample.

General study outcomes and caveats: How much clinical and demographic metadata was included differed by source and by participant, and the metadata was provided uncurated.

One collaborating source in Seattle enrolled patients during active infection and followed them longitudinally through the course of disease. Each collaborating institution followed its own protocols to collect whole blood in K2EDTA tubes. For TCRbeta analysis, collaborators shipped samples in one of three forms: frozen whole blood, isolated PBMCs, or DNA extracted from either of those sample types. Note on this clone: The specificity of this receptor is unknown. A junction end diverges from the germline sequence, so it may reflect a read error.

Via the germline V gene, CDR1 is MNHEY and CDR2 SVGAGI. The cysteine opens and the phenylalanine closes a CDR3 of 16 amino acids. Only the CDR3 DNA is retained, 48 bases long and in frame from the first base. Sequenced: peripheral blood. The chain is made from TRBV6-5 and TRBJ2-7, with TRBD2 identical over 12 junction bases. This sequence was found in a woman aged 70-85 years with COVID-19, enrolled during active disease. CDR3 sequence: CASSHSTSGGTYEQYF. The bases read TGTGCCAGCAGTCACTCGACTAGCGGGGGCACATACGAGCAGTACTTC.